The next 18 T cell receptor beta chains were all read from a single sample in a study of blood T cell repertoires in COVID-19. Clones were read by immunoSEQ multiplex PCR, and TCRdb kept only the in-frame ones, dropping some. The sample lists a few hundred thousand clones, roughly 90% occurring once. Source material: peripheral blood. The receptors come from a woman in her thirties with COVID-19, enrolled during active disease.

The rearrangement uses TRBV28 and TRBJ2-3, with 10 bases lining up with TRBD2. The CDR3 extends over 15 amino acids. With V trimmed by 6 bases and J by 1 base, 4 bases remained unmatched. Germline loops: CDR1 MDHEN, CDR2 SYDVKM. The CDR3, as DNA: TGTGCCAGCAGCAGCGGGGGGGCGGGCACAGATACGCAGTATTTT. Residues: CASSSGGAGTDTQYF.

The chain joins TRBV5-1 to TRBJ2-2, with D perhaps TRBD1 (6 bases). The CDR3 has 15 residues. CDR1 is SGHRS, CDR2 YFSETQ, per germline. With 7 bases removed from V and 1 base from J, the gap between germline ends came to 14 bases. CDR3 sequence (DNA): TGCGCCAGCCGCCAAGAGACAGGGAACACCGGGGAGCTGTTTTTT. This translates into CASRQETGNTGELFF.

This rearrangement joins TRBV19 to TRBJ2-5, with 14 bases aligning to TRBD2. The V segment lost 3 bases and the J segment 4 bases; nucleotides outside the gene matches: 10. CDR1 and CDR2 (germline): LNHDA, SQIVND (reference sequence). The CDR3 has 18 residues. The CDR3 loop is CASSMGLAGDLGGETQYF. CDR3 DNA: TGTGCCAGTAGTATGGGACTAGCGGGAGACCTAGGGGGAGAGACCCAGTACTTC.

V is TRBV4-3 and J is TRBJ1-6, with D perhaps matching TRBD1 (5 bases). Trimming shortened V by 0 bases and J by 0 bases, and 12 bases separated the two germline ends. There are 18 residues in the CDR3. CDR1 and CDR2 (germline): LGHNA, YSLEER. In nucleotides, the CDR3 is TGCGCCAGCAGCCAAGAGAGTTACAGGAACTCCTATAATTCACCCCTCCACTTT. Amino acids: CASSQESYRNSYNSPLHF.

The chain joins TRBV2 to TRBJ1-6, with 7 positions matching TRBD1. V dropped 8 bases and J dropped 8; count of bases not matched to a gene: 12. CDR3 length: 15 amino acids. The germline V gene encodes CDR1 SNHLY and CDR2 FYNNEI. CDR3 in DNA: TGTGCCAGCGCCCGGACAGGCAGGGCAGATTCACCCCTCCACTTT. Translated, it gives CASARTGRADSPLHF.

The chain uses TRBV10-1 and TRBJ2-3; 10 bases align to TRBD2. With V trimmed by 0 bases and J by 4 bases, 7 bases remained unmatched. This CDR3 comprises 17 residues. CDR1 is WNHNN and CDR2 is SYGVQD in the germline V gene (reference sequence). CDR3 in amino acids: CASSESRASGSPDTQYF. The CDR3 coding sequence is TGCGCCAGCAGTGAGTCTCGGGCTAGCGGGAGCCCAGATACGCAGTATTTT.

The gene calls are TRBV19 and TRBJ2-1, with 16 bases aligning to TRBD2. V lost 6 bases to trimming and J lost 6 bases; unmatched junction nucleotides: 11. CDR3 size: 18 residues. CDR1 and CDR2 (germline): LNHDA, SQIVND (reference sequence). CDR3 coding DNA: TGTGCCAGTAGCCAGGCCGGGACTAGCGGGAGGGCCGGCAATGAGCAGTTCTTC. Translating gives CASSQAGTSGRAGNEQFF.

The rearrangement uses TRBV11-3 and TRBJ2-1; D is possibly TRBD2 (7 bases). Looked up from germline, CDR1 is SGHNT and CDR2 is YENEEA. Trimming took 1 base from V and 5 from J, leaving 15 bases between them. The CDR3 is 16 amino acids. CDR3 nucleotide sequence: TGTGCCAGCAGCTTAGGCGGGGGCGCGGAGAACAATGAGCAGTTCTTC. Translation: CASSLGGGAENNEQFF.

The chain is built from TRBV15 and TRBJ2-7; a possible D gene is TRBD2 (7 bases). The germline gives CDR1 LNHNV, CDR2 YYDKDF (reference sequence). This CDR3 has 15 residues. V was shortened by 0 bases and J by 11 bases, with 20 bases between the two germline ends. CDR3 DNA sequence: TGTGCCACCAGCAGAGATAAGGGGGGGGGCCAGCCCAAGTACTTC. Its protein product is CATSRDKGGGQPKYF.

J is TRBJ2-3 and V is TRBV3-1 (or the pseudogene TRBV3-2), with unresolved D. The CDR3 runs 12 residues. The V and J ends lost 0 bases and 5 bases respectively, with 3 bases between them. Germline CDR1 and CDR2: LGHDT and YNNKEL (reference sequence). CDR3: CASSQDRDTQYF. The CDR3 DNA sequence: TGTGCCAGCAGCCAAGACAGAGATACGCAGTATTTT.

This clone was seen a handful of times. The chain recombines TRBV6-5 with TRBJ1-6; D might be TRBD1 (6 bases). CDR3 length equals 15 residues. Per germline, CDR1 MNHEY and CDR2 SVGAGI. V was shortened by 7 bases and J by 7 bases, with 17 bases between the two germline ends. CDR3 in amino acids: CASTKRDNKNSPLHF. CDR3 nucleotides: TGTGCCAGCACCAAGAGGGACAATAAAAATTCACCCCTCCACTTT.

J is TRBJ2-5 and V is TRBV3-1 (or the pseudogene TRBV3-2), with D possibly being TRBD2 (6 bases). V lost 3 bases and J 10 bases, leaving 24 bases between the germline ends. The CDR3 totals 16 residues. Germline values: CDR1 LGHDT, CDR2 YNNKEL (reference sequence). In nucleotides, the CDR3 is TGTGCCAGCAGCCAGGCGCAAGCTATGGTGGGGGAGGACCAGTACTTC. The encoded protein is CASSQAQAMVGEDQYF.

This clone has a single count. The chain has TRBV4-3 and TRBJ1-2, with D tentatively TRBD1 (6 bases). CDR1 is LGHNA and CDR2 is YSLEER in the germline V gene. The V end was cut by 1 base, the J end by 5 bases, with 14 bases between. This CDR3 spans 15 amino acids. As DNA, the CDR3 is TGCGCCAGCAGCCAAGGACAGGTACATGGGTATGGCTACACCTTC. Residues: CASSQGQVHGYGYTF.

The chain couples TRBV7-8 to TRBJ2-1; D gene uncertain. CDR3 size: 16 residues. Germline V lookup: CDR1 SGHVS, CDR2 FQNEAQ. Trimming shortened V by 5 bases and J by 7 bases, and 21 bases separated the two germline ends. This CDR3 is CASSPRGAERKNEQFF. CDR3 coding DNA: TGTGCCAGCAGCCCCCGAGGTGCGGAGAGGAAAAATGAGCAGTTCTTC.

J is TRBJ2-1 and V is TRBV5-1, with D perhaps matching TRBD2 (6 bases). CDR1 and CDR2 from the germline V gene are SGHRS and YFSETQ. The CDR3 covers 14 residues. V dropped 5 bases and J dropped 5 bases, with 14 bases sitting between them. The CDR3 region is CASSRELINNEQFF. The CDR3 DNA sequence: TGCGCCAGCAGTCGGGAGCTAATTAACAATGAGCAGTTCTTC.

This clone was seen just once. The rearrangement links TRBV7-2 to TRBJ2-3; 7 bases align to TRBD1. The ends lost 0 bases at V and 3 bases at J; junction bases unmatched: 3. The CDR3 totals 15 residues. Per germline, CDR1 SGHTA and CDR2 FQGNSA. CDR3 nucleotide sequence: TGTGCCAGCAGCTTAGCACAGGGGATAACAGATACGCAGTATTTT. Encoded protein: CASSLAQGITDTQYF.

The chain uses TRBV5-1 and TRBJ2-5; D is unclear. The V end lost 0 bases, the J end lost 3 bases, and 12 bases lay between the germline ends. Germline CDR1 is SGHRS and CDR2 is YFSETQ. CDR3 length: 15 residues. CDR3: CASSLDGGEEETQYF. The CDR3 nucleotides read TGCGCCAGCAGCTTGGATGGCGGAGAAGAAGAGACCCAGTACTTC.

The genes are TRBV6-2 or TRBV6-3 and TRBJ1-5, with D possibly matching TRBD1 (5 bases). The CDR3 has 12 residues. Trimming removed 6 bases from V and 11 bases from J, with 14 bases in between. Looked up from germline, CDR1 is MNHEY and CDR2 is SVGEGT. The CDR3 region is CASSQTVGAQHF. CDR3 bases: TGTGCCAGCAGCCAAACGGTAGGGGCCCAGCATTTT.